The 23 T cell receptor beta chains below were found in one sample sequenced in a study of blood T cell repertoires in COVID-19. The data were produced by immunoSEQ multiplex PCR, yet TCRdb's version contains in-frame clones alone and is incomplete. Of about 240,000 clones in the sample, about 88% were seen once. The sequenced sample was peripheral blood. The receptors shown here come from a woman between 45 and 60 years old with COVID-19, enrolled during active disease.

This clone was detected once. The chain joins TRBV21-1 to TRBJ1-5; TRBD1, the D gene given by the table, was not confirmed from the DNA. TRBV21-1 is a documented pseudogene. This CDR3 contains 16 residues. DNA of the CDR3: TGTGCCAGCAGCAAAGATCACAGAAAATCCAATCAGCCCCAGCATTTT. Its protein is CASSKDHRKSNQPQHF.

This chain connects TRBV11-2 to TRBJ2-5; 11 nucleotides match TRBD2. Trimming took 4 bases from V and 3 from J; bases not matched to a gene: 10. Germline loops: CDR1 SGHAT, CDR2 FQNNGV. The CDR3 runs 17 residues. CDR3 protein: CASSSLWIAGGKETQYF. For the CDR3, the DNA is TGTGCCAGCAGCTCACTCTGGATAGCGGGGGGGAAAGAGACCCAGTACTTC.

This CDR3 is CASSRAFRSTEAFF. CDR3 sequence (DNA): TGTGCCAGTAGTAGGGCATTCCGATCCACTGAAGCTTTCTTT. The chain uses TRBV19 and TRBJ1-1; D gene ambiguous. The ends were cut back, 4 bases at V and 4 bases at J, with 13 bases in the middle. The germline CDR1 and CDR2 sequences are LNHDA and SQIVND (reference sequence). CDR3 length: 14 amino acids.

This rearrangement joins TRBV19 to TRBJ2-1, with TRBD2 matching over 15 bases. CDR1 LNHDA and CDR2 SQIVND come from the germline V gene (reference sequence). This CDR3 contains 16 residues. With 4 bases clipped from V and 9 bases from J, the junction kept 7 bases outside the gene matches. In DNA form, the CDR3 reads TGTGCCAGTAGTACTCGGACTAGCGGGGGGGCAGGTGAGCAGTTCTTC. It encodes CASSTRTSGGAGEQFF.

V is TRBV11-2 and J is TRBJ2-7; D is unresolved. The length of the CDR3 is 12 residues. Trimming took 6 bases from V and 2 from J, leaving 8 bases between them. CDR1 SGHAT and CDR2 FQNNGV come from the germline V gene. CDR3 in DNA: TGTGCCAGCAGTGGGCAGACCTACGAGCAGTACTTC. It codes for CASSGQTYEQYF.

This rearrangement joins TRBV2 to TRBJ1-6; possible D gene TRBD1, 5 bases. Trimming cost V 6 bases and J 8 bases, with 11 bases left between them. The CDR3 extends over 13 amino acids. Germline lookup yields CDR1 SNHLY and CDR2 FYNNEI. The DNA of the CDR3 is TGTGCCAGCAGGGGGGGTTCAGATTCACCCCTCCACTTT. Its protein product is CASRGGSDSPLHF.

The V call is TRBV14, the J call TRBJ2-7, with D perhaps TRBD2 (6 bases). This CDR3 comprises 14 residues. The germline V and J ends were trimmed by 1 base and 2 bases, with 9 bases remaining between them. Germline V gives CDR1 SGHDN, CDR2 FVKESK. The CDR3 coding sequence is TGTGCCAGCAGCCAAGGGTGGGGGGCCTACGAGCAGTACGTC. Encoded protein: CASSQGWGAYEQYV.

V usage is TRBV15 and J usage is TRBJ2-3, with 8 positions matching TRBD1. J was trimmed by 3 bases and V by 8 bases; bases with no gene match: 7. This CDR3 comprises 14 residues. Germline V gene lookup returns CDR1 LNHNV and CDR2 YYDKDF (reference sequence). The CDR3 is CATGQGGRTDTQYF. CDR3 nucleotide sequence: TGTGCCACCGGACAGGGAGGAAGAACAGATACGCAGTATTTT.

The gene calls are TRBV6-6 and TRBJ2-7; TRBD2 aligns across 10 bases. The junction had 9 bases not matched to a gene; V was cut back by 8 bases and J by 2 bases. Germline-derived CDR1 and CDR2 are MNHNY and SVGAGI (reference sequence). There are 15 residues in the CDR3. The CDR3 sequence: CASSIERGGTYEQYV. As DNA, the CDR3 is TGTGCCAGCTCGATAGAGCGGGGGGGGACCTACGAGCAGTACGTC.

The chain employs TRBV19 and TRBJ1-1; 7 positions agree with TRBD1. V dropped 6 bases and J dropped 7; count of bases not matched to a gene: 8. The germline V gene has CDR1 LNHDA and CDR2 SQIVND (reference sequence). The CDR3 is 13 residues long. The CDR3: CASSRTGTVEAFF. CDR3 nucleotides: TGTGCCAGTAGCAGAACCGGGACAGTTGAAGCTTTCTTT.

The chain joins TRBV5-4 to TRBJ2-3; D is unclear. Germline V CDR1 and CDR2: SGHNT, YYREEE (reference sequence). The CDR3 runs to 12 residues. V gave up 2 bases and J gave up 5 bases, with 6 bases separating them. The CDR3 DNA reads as TGTGCCAGCAGCTTCCTAGGAGATACGCAGTATTTT. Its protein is CASSFLGDTQYF. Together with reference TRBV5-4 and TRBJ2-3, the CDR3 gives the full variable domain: ETGVTQSPTHLIKTRGQQVTLRCSSQSGHNTVSWYQQALGQGPQFIFQYYREEENGRGNFPPRFSGLQFPNYSSELNVNALELDDSALYLCASSFLGDTQYFGPGTRLTVL.

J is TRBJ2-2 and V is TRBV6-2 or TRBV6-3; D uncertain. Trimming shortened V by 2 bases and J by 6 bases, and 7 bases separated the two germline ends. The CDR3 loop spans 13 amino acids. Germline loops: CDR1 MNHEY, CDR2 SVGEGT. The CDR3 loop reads CASSYTRPGELFF. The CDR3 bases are TGTGCCAGCAGTTACACGAGGCCCGGGGAGCTGTTTTTT.

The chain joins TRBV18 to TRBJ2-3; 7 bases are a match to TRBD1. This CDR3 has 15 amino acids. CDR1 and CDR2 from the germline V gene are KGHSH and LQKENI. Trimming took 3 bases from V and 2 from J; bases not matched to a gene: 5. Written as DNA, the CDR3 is TGTGCCAGCTCACCGTTCACAGGGGACACAGATACGCAGTATTTT. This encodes CASSPFTGDTDTQYF. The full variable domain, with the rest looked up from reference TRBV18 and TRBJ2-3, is NAGVMQNPRHLVRRRGQEARLRCSPMKGHSHVYWYRQLPEEGLKFMVYLQKENIIDESGMPKERFSAEFPKEGPSILRIQQVVRGDSAAYFCASSPFTGDTDTQYFGPGTRLTVL.

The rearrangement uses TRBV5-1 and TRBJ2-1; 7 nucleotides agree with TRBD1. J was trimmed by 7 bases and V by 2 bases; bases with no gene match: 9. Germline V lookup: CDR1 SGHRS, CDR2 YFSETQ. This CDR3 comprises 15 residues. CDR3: CASSFENRGENEQFF. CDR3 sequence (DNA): TGCGCCAGCAGCTTCGAAAACAGGGGTGAAAATGAGCAGTTCTTC.

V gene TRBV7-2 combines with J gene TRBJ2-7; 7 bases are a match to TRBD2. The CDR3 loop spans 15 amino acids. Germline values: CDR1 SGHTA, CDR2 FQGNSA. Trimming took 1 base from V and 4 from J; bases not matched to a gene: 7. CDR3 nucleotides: TGTGCCAGCAGCTTAGTAAGGACTAGTGAGTACGAGCAGTACTTC. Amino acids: CASSLVRTSEYEQYF.

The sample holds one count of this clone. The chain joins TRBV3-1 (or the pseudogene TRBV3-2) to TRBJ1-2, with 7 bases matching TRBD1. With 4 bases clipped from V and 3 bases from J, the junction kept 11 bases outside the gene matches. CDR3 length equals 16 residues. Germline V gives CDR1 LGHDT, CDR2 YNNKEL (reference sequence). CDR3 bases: TGTGCCAGCAGCCCGACTTGGACAGGAAGTCACTATGGCTACACCTTC. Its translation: CASSPTWTGSHYGYTF.

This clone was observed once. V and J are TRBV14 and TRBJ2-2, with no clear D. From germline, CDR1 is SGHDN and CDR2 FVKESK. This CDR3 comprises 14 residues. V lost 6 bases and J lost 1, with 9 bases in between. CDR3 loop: CASRSVLNTGELFF. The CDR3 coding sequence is TGTGCCAGCAGATCGGTCCTGAACACCGGGGAGCTGTTTTTT.

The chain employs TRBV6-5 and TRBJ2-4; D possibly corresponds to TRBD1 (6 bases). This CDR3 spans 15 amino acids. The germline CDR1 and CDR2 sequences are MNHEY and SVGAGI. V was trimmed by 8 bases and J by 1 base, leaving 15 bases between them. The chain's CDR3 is CASGTGRRAKNIQYF. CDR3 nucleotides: TGTGCCAGCGGTACAGGGAGACGGGCCAAAAACATTCAGTACTTC.

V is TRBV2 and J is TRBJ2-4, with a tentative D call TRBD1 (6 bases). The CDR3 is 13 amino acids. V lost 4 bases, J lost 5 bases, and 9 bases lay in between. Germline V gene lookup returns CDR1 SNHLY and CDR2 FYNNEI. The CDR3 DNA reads TGTGCCAGCAGTGTGGGACACCAAAACATTCAGTACTTC. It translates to CASSVGHQNIQYF.

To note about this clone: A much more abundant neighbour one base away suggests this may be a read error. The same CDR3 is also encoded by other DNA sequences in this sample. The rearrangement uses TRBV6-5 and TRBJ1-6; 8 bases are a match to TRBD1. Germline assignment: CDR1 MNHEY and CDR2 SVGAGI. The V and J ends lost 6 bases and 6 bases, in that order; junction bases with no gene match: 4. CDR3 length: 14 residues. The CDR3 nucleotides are TGTGCCAGCAGCTTGACAGGGGCTAATTCACCCCTCCACTTT. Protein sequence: CASSLTGANSPLHF.

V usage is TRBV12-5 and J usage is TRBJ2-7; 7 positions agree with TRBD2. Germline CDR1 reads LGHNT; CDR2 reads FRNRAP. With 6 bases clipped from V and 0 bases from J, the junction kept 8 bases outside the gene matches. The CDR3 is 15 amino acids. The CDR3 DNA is TGTGCTAGTGGCGCGGGAGACAGCAGCTCCTACGAGCAGTACTTC. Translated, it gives CASGAGDSSSYEQYF.

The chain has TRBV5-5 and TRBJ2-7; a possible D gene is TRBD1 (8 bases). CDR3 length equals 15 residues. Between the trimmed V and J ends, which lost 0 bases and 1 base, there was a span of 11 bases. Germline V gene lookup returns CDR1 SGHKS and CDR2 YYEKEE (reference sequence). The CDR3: CASSLDRGGSYEQYF. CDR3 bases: TGTGCCAGCAGCTTGGACAGGGGGGGTTCCTACGAGCAGTACTTC.

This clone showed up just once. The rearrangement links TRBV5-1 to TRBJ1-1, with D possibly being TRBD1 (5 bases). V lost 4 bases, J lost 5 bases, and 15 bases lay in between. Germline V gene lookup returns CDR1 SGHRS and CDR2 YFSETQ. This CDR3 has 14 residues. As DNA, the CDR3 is TGCGCCAGCAGCGGGGAGGCCGGGGGAACTGAAGCTTTCTTT. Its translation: CASSGEAGGTEAFF.